A selection of T cell receptor beta chains follows, all from one sample in a study of early T cells in non-severe SARS-CoV-2 infection. One entry per CDR3 protein, called by TCRdb with MiXCR from the 5' RACE reads. Of about 50,000 distinct CDR3 sequences listed, around a tenth are singletons. The sequenced sample was whole blood, obtained at baseline. All receptors derive from an adult who was a healthcare worker with PCR-confirmed SARS-CoV-2 infection or an uninfected control (not recorded which). Both conserved end residues are part of each CDR3. The D gene is left open where the match is weak.

d_call v_call cdr3_aa
. TRBV30 CAWSVPSYEQYF
. TRBV30 CAWSVRGPGANVLTF
TRBD1 TRBV7-9 CASSTGQGNSPLHF
. TRBV4-3 CASSLLDSSGELFF
TRBD2 TRBV5-1 CASRVSSGAYEQYF
. TRBV5-4 CASSSQDSYNSPLHF
. TRBV15 CATSRAGVPAGQFF
TRBD2 TRBV3-1 CASSQTRTSGKNIQYF
. TRBV20-1 CSASLPSNQPQHF
. TRBV5-6 CASSLAKYGYTF
TRBD1 TRBV6-1 CASSELGQGGTEAFF
. TRBV7-2 CASSFGPLTDTQYF
TRBD1 TRBV5-1 CASSQTGNEQFF
. TRBV20-1 CSARDRSANTEAFF
. TRBV5-4 CASSLRTSGANVLTF
. TRBV11-2 CASSLDIGEQFF
. TRBV2 CASRQQPQETQYF
. TRBV7-9 CASSFSTDPTGYTF
. TRBV4-1 CASSQAPGGGRTDTQYF
TRBD2 TRBV5-1 CASSSIAGAEYNEQFF
. TRBV10-3 CAISGTGNTIYF
TRBD2 TRBV11-2 CASSRGGEQYF
. TRBV6-5 CASSYTSGEKLFF
TRBD2 TRBV20-1 CSAKDPWTSGFDEQYF
. TRBV27 CASTTGANVLTF
TRBD2 TRBV20-1 CSAQLAEPYEQYF